This T cell receptor (beta chain) was identified in a study of blood T cell repertoires in COVID-19. In the study overall: Samples representing acute and convalescent COVID-19 were sourced from the United States, Italy and Spain. PBMCs, B-cell-depleted T cells, or T cells were the source of the cDNA or gDNA that made up the material.

In the original workflow: The assay estimated nucleated cells by amplifying reference gene primers. TCRdb's table, derived via immunoSEQ multiplex PCR, lists solely in-frame clones and lacks some. Clone size and V and J calls were adopted from that table, with D and trimming inferred from the DNA. The sample yields some 89,000 clones, about nine tenths seen once. This CDR3 has 15 residues. V dropped 10 bases and J dropped 3 bases, with 18 bases sitting between them. From germline, CDR1 is MNHEY and CDR2 SVGAGI. Sequenced material: peripheral blood. This receptor was identified in a man aged 55-75 years with acute or convalescent COVID-19. This chain links TRBV6-5 with TRBJ1-4; D gene unclear. This CDR3 reads CATFPLHTPNEKLFF. The CDR3 DNA reads as TGTGCCACTTTTCCCCTGCACACACCTAATGAAAAACTGTTTTTT.